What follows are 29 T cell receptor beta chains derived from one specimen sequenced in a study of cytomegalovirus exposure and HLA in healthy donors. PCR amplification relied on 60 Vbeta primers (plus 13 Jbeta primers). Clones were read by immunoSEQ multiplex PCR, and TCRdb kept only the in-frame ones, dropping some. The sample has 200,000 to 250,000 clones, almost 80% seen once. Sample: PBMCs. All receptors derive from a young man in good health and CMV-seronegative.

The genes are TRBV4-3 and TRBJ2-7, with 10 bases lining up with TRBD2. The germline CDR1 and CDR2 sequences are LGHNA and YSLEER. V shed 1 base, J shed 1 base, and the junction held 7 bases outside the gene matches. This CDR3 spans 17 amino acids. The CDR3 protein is CASSQGAGGPRSYEQYF. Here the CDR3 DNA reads TGCGCCAGCAGCCAAGGAGCGGGGGGGCCTCGTTCCTACGAGCAGTACTTC.

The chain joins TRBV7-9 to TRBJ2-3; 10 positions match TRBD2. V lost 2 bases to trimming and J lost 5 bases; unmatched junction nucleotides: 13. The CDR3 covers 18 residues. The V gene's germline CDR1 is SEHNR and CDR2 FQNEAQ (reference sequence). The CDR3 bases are TGTGCCAGCAGCTTAATTATTCTGAGCGGGGGGGCGGAAGATACGCAGTATTTT. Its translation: CASSLIILSGGAEDTQYF.

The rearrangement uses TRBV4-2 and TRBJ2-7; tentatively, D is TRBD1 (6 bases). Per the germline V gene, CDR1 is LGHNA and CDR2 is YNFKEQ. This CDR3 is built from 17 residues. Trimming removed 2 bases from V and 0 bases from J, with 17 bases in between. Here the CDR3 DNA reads TGTGCCAGCAGCCAATCTGCAGGGACAACTAGCTCCTACGAGCAGTACTTC. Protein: CASSQSAGTTSSYEQYF.

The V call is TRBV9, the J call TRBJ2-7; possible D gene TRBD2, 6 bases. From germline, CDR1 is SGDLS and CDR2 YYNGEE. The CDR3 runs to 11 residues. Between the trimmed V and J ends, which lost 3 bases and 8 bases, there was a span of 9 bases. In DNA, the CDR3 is TGTGCCAGCAGCGACGGGGGAAAGCAGTACTTC. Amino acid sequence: CASSDGGKQYF.

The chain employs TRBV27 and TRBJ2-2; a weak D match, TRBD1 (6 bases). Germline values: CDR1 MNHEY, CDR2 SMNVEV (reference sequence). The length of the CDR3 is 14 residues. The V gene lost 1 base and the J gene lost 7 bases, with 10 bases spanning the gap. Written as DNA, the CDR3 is TGTGCCAGCAGTTTATGGGGGCACAGCGGGGAGCTGTTTTTT. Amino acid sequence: CASSLWGHSGELFF.

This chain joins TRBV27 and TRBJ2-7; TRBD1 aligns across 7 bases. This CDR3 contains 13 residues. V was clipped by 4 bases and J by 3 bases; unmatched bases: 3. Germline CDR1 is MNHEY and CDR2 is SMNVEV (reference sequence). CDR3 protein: CASSYGTDYEQYF. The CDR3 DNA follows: TGTGCCAGCAGTTATGGGACAGACTACGAGCAGTACTTC.

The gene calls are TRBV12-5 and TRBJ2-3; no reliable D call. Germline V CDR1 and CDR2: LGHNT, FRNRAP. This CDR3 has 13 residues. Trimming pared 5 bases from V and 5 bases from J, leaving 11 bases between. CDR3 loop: CASGRSGRDTQYF. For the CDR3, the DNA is TGTGCTAGTGGTCGGAGTGGTCGAGATACGCAGTATTTT.

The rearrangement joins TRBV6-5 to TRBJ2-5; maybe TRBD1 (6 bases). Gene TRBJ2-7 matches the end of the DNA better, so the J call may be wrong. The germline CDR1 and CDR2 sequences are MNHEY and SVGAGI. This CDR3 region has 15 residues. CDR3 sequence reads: CASSYRGHADYEQYF. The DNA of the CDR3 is TGTGCCAGCAGTTATCGGGGACACGCCGACTACGAGCAGTACTTC.

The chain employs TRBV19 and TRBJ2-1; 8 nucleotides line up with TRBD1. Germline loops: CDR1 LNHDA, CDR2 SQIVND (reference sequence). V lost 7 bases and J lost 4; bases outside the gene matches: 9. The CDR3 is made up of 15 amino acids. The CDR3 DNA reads TGTGCCAGTAAAACAGGGGGTTGGGGTTACAATGAGCAGTTCTTC. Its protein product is CASKTGGWGYNEQFF.

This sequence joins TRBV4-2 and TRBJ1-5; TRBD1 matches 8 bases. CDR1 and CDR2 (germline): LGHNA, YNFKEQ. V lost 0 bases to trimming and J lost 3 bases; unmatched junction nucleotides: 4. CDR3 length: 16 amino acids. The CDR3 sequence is CASSQDAGGHNQPQHF. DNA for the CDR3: TGTGCCAGCAGCCAAGACGCAGGGGGCCACAATCAGCCCCAGCATTTT.

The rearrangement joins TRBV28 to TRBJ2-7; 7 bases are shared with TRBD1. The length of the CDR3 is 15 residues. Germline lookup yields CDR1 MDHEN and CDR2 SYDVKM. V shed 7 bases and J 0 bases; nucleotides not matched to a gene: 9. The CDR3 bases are TGTGCCAGCATTACGGGACAGCAGAGCTCCTACGAGCAGTACTTC. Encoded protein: CASITGQQSSYEQYF.

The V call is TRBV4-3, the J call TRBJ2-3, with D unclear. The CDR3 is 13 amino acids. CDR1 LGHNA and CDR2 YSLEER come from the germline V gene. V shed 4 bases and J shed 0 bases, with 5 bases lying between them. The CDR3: CASSPSSTDTQYF. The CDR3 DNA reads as TGCGCCAGCAGCCCGTCGAGCACAGATACGCAGTATTTT.

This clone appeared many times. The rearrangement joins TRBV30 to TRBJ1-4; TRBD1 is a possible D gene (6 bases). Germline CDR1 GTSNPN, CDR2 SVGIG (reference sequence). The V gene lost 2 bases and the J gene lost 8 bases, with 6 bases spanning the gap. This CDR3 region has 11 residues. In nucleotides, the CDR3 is TGTGCCTGGAGTCAGGGGGAAAAACTGTTTTTT. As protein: CAWSQGEKLFF.

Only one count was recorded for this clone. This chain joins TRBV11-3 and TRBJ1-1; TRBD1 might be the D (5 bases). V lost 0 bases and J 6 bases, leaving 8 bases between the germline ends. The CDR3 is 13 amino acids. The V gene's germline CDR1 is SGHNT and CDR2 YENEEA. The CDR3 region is CASSLDRASEAFF. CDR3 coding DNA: TGTGCCAGCAGCTTAGACAGGGCGTCTGAAGCTTTCTTT.

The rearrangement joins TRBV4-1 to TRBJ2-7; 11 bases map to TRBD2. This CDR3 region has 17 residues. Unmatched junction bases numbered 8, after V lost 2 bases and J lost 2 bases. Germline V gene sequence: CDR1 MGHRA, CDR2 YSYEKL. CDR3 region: CASSQKPNSGRAYEQYF. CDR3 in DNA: TGCGCCAGCAGCCAAAAACCAAATAGCGGGAGGGCCTACGAGCAGTACTTC.

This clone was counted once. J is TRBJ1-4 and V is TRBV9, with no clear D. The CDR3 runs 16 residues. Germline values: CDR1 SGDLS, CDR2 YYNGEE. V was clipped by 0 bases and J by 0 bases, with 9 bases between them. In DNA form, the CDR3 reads TGTGCCAGCAGCGTAGGAGAGATTGCAACTAATGAAAAACTGTTTTTT. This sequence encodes CASSVGEIATNEKLFF.

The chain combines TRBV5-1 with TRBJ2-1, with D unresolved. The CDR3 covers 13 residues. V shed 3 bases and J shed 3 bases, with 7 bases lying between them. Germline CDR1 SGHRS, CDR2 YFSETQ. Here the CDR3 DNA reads TGCGCCAGCAGCTCACCCGGCTACAATGAGCAGTTCTTC. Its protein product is CASSSPGYNEQFF.

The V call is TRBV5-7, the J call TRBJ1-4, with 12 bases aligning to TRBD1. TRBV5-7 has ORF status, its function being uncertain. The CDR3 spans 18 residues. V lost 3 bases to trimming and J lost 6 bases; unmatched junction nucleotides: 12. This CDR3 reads CASSSPGTGGAQDEKLFF. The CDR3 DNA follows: TGTGCCAGCAGCTCACCCGGGACAGGGGGCGCGCAGGATGAAAAACTGTTTTTT.

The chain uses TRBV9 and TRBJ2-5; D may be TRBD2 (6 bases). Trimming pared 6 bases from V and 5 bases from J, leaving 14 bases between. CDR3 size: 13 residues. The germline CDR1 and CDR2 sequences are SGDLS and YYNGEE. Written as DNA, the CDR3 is TGTGCCAGCAACGTGGGCGGGGAGGAGACCCAGTACTTC. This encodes CASNVGGEETQYF.

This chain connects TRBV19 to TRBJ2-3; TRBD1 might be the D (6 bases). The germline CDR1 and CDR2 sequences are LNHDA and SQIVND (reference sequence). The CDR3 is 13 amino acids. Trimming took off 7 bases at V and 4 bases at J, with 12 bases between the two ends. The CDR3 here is CASNQGIADTQYF. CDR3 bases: TGTGCCAGTAATCAGGGGATCGCAGATACGCAGTATTTT.

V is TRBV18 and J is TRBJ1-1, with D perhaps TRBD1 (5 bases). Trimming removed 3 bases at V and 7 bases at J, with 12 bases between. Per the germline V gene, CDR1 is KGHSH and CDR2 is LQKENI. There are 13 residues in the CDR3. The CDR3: CASSPTGGDEAFF. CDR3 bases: TGTGCCAGCTCACCTACGGGGGGGGATGAAGCTTTCTTT.

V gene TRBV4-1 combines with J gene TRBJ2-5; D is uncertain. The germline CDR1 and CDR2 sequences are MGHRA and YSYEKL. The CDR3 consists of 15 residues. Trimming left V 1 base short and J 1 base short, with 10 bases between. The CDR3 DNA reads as TGCGCCAGCAGCCAAGGAGGAAGCGCCCAAGAGACCCAGTACTTC. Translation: CASSQGGSAQETQYF.

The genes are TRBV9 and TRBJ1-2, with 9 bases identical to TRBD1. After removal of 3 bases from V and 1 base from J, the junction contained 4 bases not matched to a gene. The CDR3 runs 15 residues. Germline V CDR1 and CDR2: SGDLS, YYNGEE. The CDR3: CASSAPGQGNYGYTF. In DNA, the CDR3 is TGTGCCAGCAGCGCCCCGGGACAGGGTAACTATGGCTACACCTTC.

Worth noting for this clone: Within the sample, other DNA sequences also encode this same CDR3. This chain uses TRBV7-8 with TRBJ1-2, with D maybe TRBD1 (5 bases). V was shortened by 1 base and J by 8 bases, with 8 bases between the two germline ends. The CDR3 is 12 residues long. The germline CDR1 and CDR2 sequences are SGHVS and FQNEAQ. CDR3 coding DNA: TGTGCCAGCAGCTTAGGGGGCGGAGGCTACACCTTC. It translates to CASSLGGGGYTF.

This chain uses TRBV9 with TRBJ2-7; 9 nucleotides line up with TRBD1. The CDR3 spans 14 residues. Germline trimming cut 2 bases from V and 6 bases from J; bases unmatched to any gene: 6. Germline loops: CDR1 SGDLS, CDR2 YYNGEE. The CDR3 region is CASSVGTGSLEQYF. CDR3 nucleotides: TGTGCCAGCAGCGTTGGGACAGGGTCCCTCGAGCAGTACTTC.

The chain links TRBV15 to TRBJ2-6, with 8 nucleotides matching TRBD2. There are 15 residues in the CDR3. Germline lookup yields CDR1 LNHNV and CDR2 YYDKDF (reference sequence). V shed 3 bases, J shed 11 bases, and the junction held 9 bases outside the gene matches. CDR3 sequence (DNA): TGTGCCACCAGCAGCCCCTCGGGGGGGACCTACGTCCTGACTTTC. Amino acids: CATSSPSGGTYVLTF.

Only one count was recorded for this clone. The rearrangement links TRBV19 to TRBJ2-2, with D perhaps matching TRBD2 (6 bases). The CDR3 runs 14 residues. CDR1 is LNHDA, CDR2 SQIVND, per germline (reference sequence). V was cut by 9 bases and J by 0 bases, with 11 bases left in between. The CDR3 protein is CASALAANTGELFF. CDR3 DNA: TGTGCCAGCGCACTAGCAGCGAACACCGGGGAGCTGTTTTTT.

The CDR3 loop is CSARGLNYGYTF. CDR3 nucleotide sequence: TGCAGCGCTAGGGGCCTGAACTATGGCTACACCTTC. This chain joins TRBV29-1 and TRBJ1-2; possibly TRBD1 for D (5 bases). Germline V lookup: CDR1 SQVTM, CDR2 ANQGSEA. This CDR3 is 12 amino acids long. Trimming took off 7 bases at V and 2 bases at J, with 11 bases between the two ends.

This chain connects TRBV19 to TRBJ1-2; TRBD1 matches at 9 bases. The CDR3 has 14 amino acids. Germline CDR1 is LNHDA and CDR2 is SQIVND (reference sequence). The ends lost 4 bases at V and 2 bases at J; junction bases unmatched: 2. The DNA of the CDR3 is TGTGCCAGTAGTACCGACAGGGGGAACTATGGCTACACCTTC. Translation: CASSTDRGNYGYTF. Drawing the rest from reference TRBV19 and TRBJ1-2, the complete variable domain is DGGITQSPKYLFRKEGQNVTLSCEQNLNHDAMYWYRQDPGQGLRLIYYSQIVNDFQKGDIAEGYSVSREKKESFPLTVTSAQKNPTAFYLCASSTDRGNYGYTFGSGTRLTVV.